These T cell receptor beta chains were read from a single sample in a study of blood T cells in healthy people across ages. MiXCR, run by TCRdb on the 5' RACE reads, gives a single entry per CDR3 protein. The sample has 650,000 to 1,000,000 distinct CDR3 sequences; about 34% are singletons. The specimen sequenced was blood. These TCRs come from a young man in good health. Both conserved end residues are part of each CDR3.

TRBV12-3/TRBV12-4,TRBJ2-3,CASSLRADAQYF
TRBV11-2,TRBJ2-4,CASSLESGGSSGEQYF
TRBV7-2,TRBJ2-7,CASSLDAGSYYYEQYF
TRBV4-3,TRBJ1-1,CASSLLGYQEAFF
TRBV18,TRBJ2-7,CASSRSPTGTSYNEQYF
TRBV10-2,TRBJ2-1,CVSNSRNEQFF
TRBV6-6,TRBJ2-1,CASSYSAGTYNEQFF
TRBV10-3,TRBJ1-1,CAIRQGQADTEAFF
TRBV5-1,TRBJ1-4,CASSLGDRADEKPFF
TRBV10-3,TRBJ2-7,CAISGTGGEQYF
TRBV12-3/TRBV12-4,TRBJ1-2,CASSPHAYGYTF
TRBV5-1,TRBJ2-2,CASSLAPSADTGELFF
TRBV7-2,TRBJ2-7,CASSSAPWSSYEQYF
TRBV12-3/TRBV12-4,TRBJ2-2,CASRTGVVTGELFF
TRBV6-2/TRBV6-3,TRBJ2-1,CASTDPGTSYNEQFF
TRBV3-1,TRBJ2-3,CASSQEHASAVSTDTQYF
TRBV3-1,TRBJ1-1,CASSPADRNTEAFF
TRBV3-1,TRBJ1-2,CASSQGTGYTF
TRBV5-1,TRBJ1-1,CASSLAVCGRDTEAFF
TRBV5-1,TRBJ2-1,CASSFGTSGPPNEQFF
TRBV4-3,TRBJ2-4,CASSPGLVRDEQYF
TRBV30,TRBJ2-3,CVWTVKGDTQYF
TRBV2,TRBJ1-1,CASTSARALGQTNTEAFF
TRBV5-1,TRBJ2-3,CASSTGQEADTQYF
TRBV10-3,TRBJ2-6,CAISEFGGDSGANVLTF
TRBV12-3/TRBV12-4,TRBJ2-5,CASRPSHTEQYF
TRBV12-3/TRBV12-4,TRBJ1-2,CASSVPGVEGYTF
TRBV7-2,TRBJ2-3,CASSLTGLAGSTDTQYF
TRBV14,TRBJ2-2,CASSQNRFANTGELFF
TRBV19,TRBJ1-1,CASSIFSPGQGNTEAFF
TRBV6-5,TRBJ1-2,CASRYQGTVGGYTF
TRBV4-3,TRBJ1-1,CASSLREGHTEAFF
TRBV19,TRBJ1-2,CASSVLLLYGYTF
TRBV10-3,NA,CAIRADSDHEQYF
TRBV14,TRBJ2-5,CASSPPAGRQETQYF
TRBV4-3,TRBJ1-5,CASSRDRFYSNQPQHF
TRBV9,TRBJ2-1,CASTSLGGSPKNEQFF
TRBV20-1,TRBJ1-4,CSAPNRAPNEKLFF
TRBV6-5,TRBJ1-2,CASSPGKGHRYGYTF
TRBV20-1,TRBJ1-2,CSATGQSRGYTF
TRBV6-6,TRBJ2-7,CASSYAQGSYEQYF
TRBV2,TRBJ2-2,CASSDEGLGNTGELFF
TRBV3-1,TRBJ2-5,CASSQVGQTQYF
TRBV12-3/TRBV12-4,NA,CASSQGEARPWETQYF
TRBV29-1,TRBJ1-2,CSVLGTAMWGYTF
TRBV12-3/TRBV12-4,TRBJ2-7,CASTRGMVSAYEQYF
TRBV20-1,TRBJ1-1,CSARGTGGLTEAFF
TRBV7-2,TRBJ2-5,CASSSRRRGETQYF
TRBV7-2,NA,CASRDNGPPYEQYF
TRBV29-1,TRBJ2-7,CSVPGRSYEQYF
TRBV2,TRBJ2-3,CASSDQGSSTDTQYF
TRBV7-2,TRBJ1-1,CASSLAGQDTEAFF
TRBV15,TRBJ2-7,CATSRAGLFYEQYF
TRBV11-1,TRBJ2-5,CASSVLDSQETQYF
TRBV20-1,TRBJ1-5,CSASKGTRWVSNQPQHF